The clone carrying this T cell receptor (beta chain) was detected only a few times. Its target is unknown. TCR alpha and TCR beta cDNA libraries with sample barcodes and UMIs came from 5'RACE using constant-segment primers. From the 5' RACE reads, TCRdb called clonotypes with MiXCR, one entry per CDR3 protein. This table has 250,000 to 350,000 distinct CDR3 sequences, less than 20% appearing once. The sample is drawn from a study of T-cell memory formation after mild COVID-19. The CDR3 consists of 14 residues. Trimming pared 6 bases from V and 5 bases from J, leaving 16 bases between. CDR1 is MNHEY, CDR2 SVGEGT, per germline. Study conclusions and caveats: A balance of CD4 and CD8 characterized clones contracting day 15 to 85, whereas later expanders leaned CD4+.

V is TRBV6-2 or TRBV6-3 and J is TRBJ2-5; D remains unclear. The source of this sequence is a man younger than 35 who had mild COVID-19 (a few samples of this study predate the infection). Cell type and time point are not known. The sample taken for sequencing was PBMCs or a T cell subset sorted from them (not recorded which). CDR3: CASRPAQAGETQYF. The CDR3 DNA sequence: TGTGCCAGCAGACCGGCCCAGGCTGGGGAGACCCAGTACTTC.